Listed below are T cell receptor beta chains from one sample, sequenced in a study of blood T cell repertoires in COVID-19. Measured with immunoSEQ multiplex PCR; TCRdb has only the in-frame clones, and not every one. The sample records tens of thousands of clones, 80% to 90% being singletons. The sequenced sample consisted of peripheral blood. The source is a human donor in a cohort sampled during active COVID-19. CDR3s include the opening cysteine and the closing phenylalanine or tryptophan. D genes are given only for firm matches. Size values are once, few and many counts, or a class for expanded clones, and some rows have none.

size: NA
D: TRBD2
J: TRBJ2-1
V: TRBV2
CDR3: CASSEGLAGGLSEQFF
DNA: TGTGCCAGCAGTGAAGGACTAGCGGGGGGGTTGAGTGAGCAGTTCTTC

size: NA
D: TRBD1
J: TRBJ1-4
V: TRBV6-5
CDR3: CASRRQGTNEKLFF
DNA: TGTGCCAGCCGTAGACAGGGAACTAATGAAAAACTGTTTTTT

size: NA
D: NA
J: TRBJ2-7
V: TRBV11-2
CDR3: CASSPRVGGHRAYEQYF
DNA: TGTGCCAGCAGCCCAAGGGTCGGGGGGCATAGGGCCTACGAGCAGTACTTC

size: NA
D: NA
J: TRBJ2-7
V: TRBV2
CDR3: CALDSQQYF
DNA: TGTGCCCTCGACAGTCAGCAGTACTTC

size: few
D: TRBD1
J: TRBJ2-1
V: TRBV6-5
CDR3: CASSSQGQHNEQFF
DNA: TGTGCCAGCAGTTCCCAGGGACAGCACAATGAGCAGTTCTTC

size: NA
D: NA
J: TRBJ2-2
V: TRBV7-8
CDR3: CASNKLRASAGELFF
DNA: TGTGCCAGCAACAAATTGAGGGCGTCGGCCGGGGAGCTGTTTTTT

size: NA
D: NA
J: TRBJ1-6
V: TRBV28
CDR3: CASSTLGPFPLHF
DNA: TGTGCCAGCAGTACTCTCGGTCCTTTCCCCCTCCACTTT

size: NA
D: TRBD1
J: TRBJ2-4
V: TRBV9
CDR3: CASSAGQDLVLQYF
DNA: TGTGCCAGCAGCGCCGGACAGGACTTGGTCCTTCAGTACTTC

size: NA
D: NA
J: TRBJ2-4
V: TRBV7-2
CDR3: CASSTTGAKNIQYF
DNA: TGTGCCAGCAGCACCACAGGAGCCAAAAACATTCAGTACTTC

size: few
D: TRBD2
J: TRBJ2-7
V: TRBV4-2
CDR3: CASSHESGIVNEQYF
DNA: TGTGCCAGCAGCCACGAAAGCGGGATAGTAAACGAGCAGTACTTC

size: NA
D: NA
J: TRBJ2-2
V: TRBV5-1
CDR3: CASSLGGQNTGELFF
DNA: TGCGCCAGCAGCTTGGGAGGACAGAACACCGGGGAGCTGTTTTTT

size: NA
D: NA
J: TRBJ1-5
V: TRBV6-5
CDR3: CASSRDPVGAQHF
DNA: TGTGCCAGCAGTCGAGACCCCGTGGGAGCCCAGCATTTT

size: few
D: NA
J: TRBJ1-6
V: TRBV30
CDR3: CAWGLIGSPLHF
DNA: TGTGCCTGGGGCCTCATCGGTTCACCCCTCCACTTT

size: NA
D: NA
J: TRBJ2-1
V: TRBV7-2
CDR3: CASSWVGVGNEQFF
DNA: TGTGCCAGCAGCTGGGTGGGAGTCGGCAATGAGCAGTTCTTC

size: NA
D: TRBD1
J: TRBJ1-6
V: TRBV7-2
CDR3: CASSPRTGGNSPLHF
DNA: TGTGCCAGCAGCCCCAGGACAGGGGGTAATTCACCCCTCCACTTT

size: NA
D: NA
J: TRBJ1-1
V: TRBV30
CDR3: CAWSPGSLGEAFF
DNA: TGTGCCTGGAGCCCAGGGTCTCTTGGTGAAGCTTTCTTT

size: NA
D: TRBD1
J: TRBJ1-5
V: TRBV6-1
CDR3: CASSEGTGVWQPQHF
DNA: TGTGCCAGCAGTGAAGGGACAGGGGTTTGGCAGCCCCAGCATTTT

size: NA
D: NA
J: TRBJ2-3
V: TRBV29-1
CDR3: CSVGQGSRDTQYF
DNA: TGCAGCGTTGGGCAGGGGTCCCGGGATACGCAGTATTTT

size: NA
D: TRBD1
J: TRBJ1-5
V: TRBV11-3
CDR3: CASRKGQGNQPQHF
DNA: TGTGCCAGCAGAAAGGGACAGGGCAATCAGCCCCAGCATTTT

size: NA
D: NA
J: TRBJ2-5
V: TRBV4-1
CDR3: CASSQGSQGETQYF
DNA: TGCGCCAGCAGCCAAGGATCACAGGGAGAGACCCAGTACTTC

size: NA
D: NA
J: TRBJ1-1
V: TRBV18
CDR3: CASSPLTGNTEAFF
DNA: TGTGCCAGCTCACCACTTACAGGGAACACTGAAGCTTTCTTT

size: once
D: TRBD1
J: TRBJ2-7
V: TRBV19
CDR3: CAAGQGSDEQYF
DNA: TGTGCCGCTGGACAGGGATCCGACGAGCAGTACTTC

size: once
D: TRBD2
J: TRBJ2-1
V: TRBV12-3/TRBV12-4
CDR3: CASTSGNRNEQFF
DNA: TGTGCCAGTACTAGCGGGAATAGGAATGAGCAGTTCTTC

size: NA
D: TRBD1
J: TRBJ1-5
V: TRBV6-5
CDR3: CASSGQGVQPQHF
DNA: TGTGCCAGCTCCGGGCAGGGGGTTCAGCCCCAGCATTTT

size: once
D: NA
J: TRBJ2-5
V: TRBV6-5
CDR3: CASSYSQRVGSWTQYF
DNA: TGTGCCAGCAGTTACAGTCAGCGGGTCGGTTCGTGGACCCAGTACTTC

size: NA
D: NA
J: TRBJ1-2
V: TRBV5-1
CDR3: CASSLGTGLNYGYTF
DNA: TGCGCCAGCAGCTTGGGTACGGGACTTAACTATGGCTACACCTTC

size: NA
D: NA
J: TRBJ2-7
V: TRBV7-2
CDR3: CASSLDPGQNEQYF
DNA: TGTGCCAGCAGCTTAGACCCAGGACAGAACGAGCAGTACTTC

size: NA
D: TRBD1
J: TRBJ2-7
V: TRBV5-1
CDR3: CASRPGQGAYEQYF
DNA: TGCGCCAGCAGGCCGGGACAGGGGGCCTACGAGCAGTACTTC

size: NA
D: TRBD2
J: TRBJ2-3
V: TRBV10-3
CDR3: CAISESGYGTSGGTDTQYF
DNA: TGTGCCATCAGTGAGTCTGGCTACGGGACTAGCGGAGGCACAGATACGCAGTATTTT

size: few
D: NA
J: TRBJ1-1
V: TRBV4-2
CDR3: CASSQGQMNTEAFF
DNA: TGTGCCAGCAGCCAAGGACAAATGAACACTGAAGCTTTCTTT

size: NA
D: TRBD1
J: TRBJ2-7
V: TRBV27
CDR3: CASSPKQGYEQYF
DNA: TGTGCCAGCAGTCCAAAACAGGGGTACGAGCAGTACTTC

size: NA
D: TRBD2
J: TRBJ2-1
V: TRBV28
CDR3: CASSLGTSGYSYNEQFF
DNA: TGTGCCAGCAGCTTAGGGACTAGCGGGTACTCCTACAATGAGCAGTTCTTC

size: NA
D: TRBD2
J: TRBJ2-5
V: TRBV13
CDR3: CASSSPGLAGEDETQYF
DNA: TGTGCCAGCAGCTCGCCGGGACTAGCGGGAGAAGACGAGACCCAGTACTTC

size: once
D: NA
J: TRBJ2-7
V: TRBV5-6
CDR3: CASSLVGAQGYEQYF
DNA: TGTGCCAGCAGCTTGGTTGGGGCTCAGGGATACGAGCAGTACTTC

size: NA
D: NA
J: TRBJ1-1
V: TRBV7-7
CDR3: CASSPQINTEAFF
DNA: TGTGCTAGCAGCCCACAGATAAACACTGAAGCTTTCTTT

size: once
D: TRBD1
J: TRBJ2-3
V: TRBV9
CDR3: CASSVSTGVMPQYF
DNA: TGTGCCAGCAGCGTATCGACAGGGGTAATGCCGCAGTATTTT

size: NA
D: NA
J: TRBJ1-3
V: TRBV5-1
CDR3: CASSRDSLNSGNTIYF
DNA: TGCGCCAGCAGCAGGGACTCCCTTAACTCTGGAAACACCATATATTTT

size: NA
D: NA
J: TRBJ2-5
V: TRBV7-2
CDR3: CASSPRGGRETQYF
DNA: TGTGCCAGCAGCCCCAGAGGAGGACGGGAGACCCAGTACTTC

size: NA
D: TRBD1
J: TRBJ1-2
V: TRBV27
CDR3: CASSSQSRTGGYGYTF
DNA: TGTGCCAGCAGTTCTCAATCACGGACAGGGGGCTATGGCTACACCTTC

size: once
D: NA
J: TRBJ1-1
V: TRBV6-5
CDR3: CASRPTGVNTEAFF
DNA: TGTGCCAGCAGGCCGACAGGCGTGAACACTGAAGCTTTCTTT

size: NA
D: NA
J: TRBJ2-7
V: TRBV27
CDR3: CASSWRDSYQQYF
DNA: TGTGCCAGCAGTTGGCGGGACTCCTACCAGCAGTACTTC